This T cell receptor (beta chain) was profiled in a study of Graves' ophthalmopathy and Graves' hyperthyroidism (dated by TCRdb to the late 2010s). For the study in its entirety: A patient counted as having stable hyperthyroidism if there was no progression to ophthalmopathy within 18 months of follow-up. The study used TCR beta repertoire signatures to distinguish Graves' ophthalmopathy from Graves' hyperthyroidism and to predict progression to ophthalmopathy. In total, approximately 130 blood samples were TCR-sequenced: around 42 ophthalmopathy, over 70 hyperthyroidism and about 17 hyperthyroidism-to-ophthalmopathy patients. To explore V-J signatures that distinguish ophthalmopathy from hyperthyroidism, a discovery set of under 110 patients was enrolled, made up of 40 to 45 with ophthalmopathy and under 65 with stable hyperthyroidism. The independent validation cohort included about 19 hyperthyroidism patients plus 17 patients who later progressed from hyperthyroidism to ophthalmopathy. In about six hyperthyroidism patients, the T-cell repertoires found in thyroid tissue were compared with those found in blood. Following sample collection, hyperthyroidism patients were given methimazole at a starting dose of 30 mg daily, and ophthalmopathy patients were given high-dose intravenous methylprednisolone. Overall study outcomes, separate from this receptor: In cross-validation, the 13-signature model distinguished ophthalmopathy from stable hyperthyroidism with around 86% sensitivity and about 81% specificity, while in the test set the corresponding values were about 80% and 75%. No statistical method was used to predetermine the sample size, and group allocation was not hidden from the investigators. Most expanded thyroid clonotypes with frequency above 0.001 were also detected in blood, suggesting blood repertoires may reflect the thyroid immune response. In validation, the model predicted ophthalmopathy progression with less than 71% sensitivity and roughly 72% specificity; some 13 predicted patients were CT-confirmed with GO in a median of approximately six months.

This clonotype came up a few times. What antigen it recognizes has not been identified. It may be a read error: a sequence one base away is much more abundant. The cysteine opens and the phenylalanine closes a CDR3 of 13 amino acids. Of the read, only the CDR3 DNA is kept; its 39 bases are in frame from base 1. TCR beta CDR3 regions were amplified from RNA transcripts for repertoire sequencing. A first-round RT-PCR used HTBI primers with the Qiagen OneStep RT-PCR kit, followed by a second-round multiplex PCR, size selection and purification. Libraries were sequenced paired-end with 100 bp reads on an Illumina HiSeq2000. Per the authors' processing: Reads were processed with SOAPnuke, discarding reads with adapters, uncalled bases, mean Phred below 15, or no exact constant-primer or identifier match. High-quality paired reads were merged with COPE v1.2.5. Unique nucleotide sequences were defined as clonotypes and aligned to IMGT TRB V, D and J references using MiTCR v1.1. Only V-J combinations with frequency above 0.0001 were analysed, covering around 99% of repertoires. A TCR clonal expansion and chaos score per V-J combination was defined as the ratio of F50 clonal expansion to chaos observed in the TCRdist matrix. Features were reduced by Welch's t-statistics and random forest to around 13 V-J combinations, which fed a naive Bayes classifier. The Morisita-Horn index was used to measure how similar the thyroid and blood repertoires were. Starting from the raw public reads, TCRdb applied fastp trimming at Q25, assembled clones with MiXCR and retained in-frame beta chains. Here each entry gathers all rows of one CDR3 protein and keeps the most common genes and DNA. TCRdb assigned the V and J calls; the authors' analysis was not used. The sample profile shows 900,000 to 1,200,000 distinct CDR3 sequences; roughly 35% of them were found once. The leading ten clones occupy over 8.5% of the sample.

The hyperthyroidism patients were 18 to 65 years old and newly diagnosed, with a disease duration of less than 2 months. Patients with other autoimmune diseases, uncontrolled infections, pregnancy or lactation were excluded. Clinical symptoms, serum thyroxine, TRAb, thyroid ultrasound and orbital computed tomography formed the basis of the diagnosis. Trizol reagent was used to extract the total RNA, and its quality was then checked on an Agilent 2100 Bioanalyzer. Rearrangement joined TRBV12-3 or TRBV12-4 to TRBJ2-5; 7 bases in between match TRBD1. This TCR was recovered from an adult man with Graves' hyperthyroidism. Sequencing input: peripheral blood or thyroid tissue (not recorded which). The CDR3 region has the sequence CTSTRQGEETQYF. DNA sequence: TGTACCAGCACACGACAGGGTGAAGAGACCCAGTACTTC.